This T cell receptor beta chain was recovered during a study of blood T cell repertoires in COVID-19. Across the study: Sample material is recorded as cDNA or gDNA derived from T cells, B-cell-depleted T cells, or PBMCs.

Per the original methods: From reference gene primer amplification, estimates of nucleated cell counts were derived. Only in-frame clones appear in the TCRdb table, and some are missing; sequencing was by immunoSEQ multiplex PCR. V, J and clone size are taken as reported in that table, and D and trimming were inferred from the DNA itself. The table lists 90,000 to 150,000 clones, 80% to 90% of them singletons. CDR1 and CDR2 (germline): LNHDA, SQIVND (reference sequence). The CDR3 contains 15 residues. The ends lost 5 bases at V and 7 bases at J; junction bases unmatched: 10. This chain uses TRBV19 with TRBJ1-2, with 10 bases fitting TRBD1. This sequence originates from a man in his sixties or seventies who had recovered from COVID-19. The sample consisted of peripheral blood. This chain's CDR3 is CASSSRDRGRFGYTF. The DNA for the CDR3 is TGTGCCAGTAGTTCACGAGACAGGGGGCGATTTGGCTACACCTTC.